This TCR beta chain was retrieved from a study of CD8+CD57+ T cells in acquired aplastic anemia. Turning to the study itself: Quantities of DNA derived from sorted CD4+ and CD8+ cells averaged around 3.2 ug.

CDR1 and CDR2 (germline): ENHRY, SYGVKD. This CDR3 spans 12 amino acids. This clonotype was recorded many times. Its target is unknown. The junction differs from germline at one of its ends, possibly a read error. Previously, flow cytometry had revealed CD8+CD57+ cell expansion in the patients chosen for sequencing. Study conclusions and caveats: Patients and controls were not found to differ significantly in CD8+ Simpson's diversity.

It was genomic DNA that served as the template for profiling TCR beta VDJ and CDR3. TCRdb analysed the reads with MiXCR anew, one entry per CDR3 protein. This table has some 170,000 distinct CDR3 sequences, 47% appearing once. The source of this sequence is a human donor with aplastic anemia. The chain carries TRBV10-3 and TRBJ1-2, with D possibly being TRBD1 (5 bases). The specimen sequenced was sorted CD4+, CD8+, or CD8+CD57+ T cells (not recorded which) from PBMCs. The CDR3 sequence: CAASVDGGGYAF. The CDR3 bases are TGTGCCGCAAGCGTGGATGGGGGAGGCTACGCCTTC.